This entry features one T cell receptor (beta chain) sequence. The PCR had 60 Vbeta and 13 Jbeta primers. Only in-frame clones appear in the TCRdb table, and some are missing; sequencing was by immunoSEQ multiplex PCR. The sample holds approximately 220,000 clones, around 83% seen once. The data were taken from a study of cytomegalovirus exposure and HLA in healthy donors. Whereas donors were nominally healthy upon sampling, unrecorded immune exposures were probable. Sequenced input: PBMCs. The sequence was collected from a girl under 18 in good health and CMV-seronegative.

The CDR3, as DNA: TGTGCCATCAGTGAGGGCAGTAACTATGGCTACACCTTC. Its translation is CAISEGSNYGYTF. The chain is built from TRBV10-3 and TRBJ1-2; D not resolved. The germline V and J ends were trimmed by 2 bases and 1 base, with 5 bases remaining between them. The CDR3 has 13 residues. From germline, CDR1 is ENHRY and CDR2 SYGVKD.